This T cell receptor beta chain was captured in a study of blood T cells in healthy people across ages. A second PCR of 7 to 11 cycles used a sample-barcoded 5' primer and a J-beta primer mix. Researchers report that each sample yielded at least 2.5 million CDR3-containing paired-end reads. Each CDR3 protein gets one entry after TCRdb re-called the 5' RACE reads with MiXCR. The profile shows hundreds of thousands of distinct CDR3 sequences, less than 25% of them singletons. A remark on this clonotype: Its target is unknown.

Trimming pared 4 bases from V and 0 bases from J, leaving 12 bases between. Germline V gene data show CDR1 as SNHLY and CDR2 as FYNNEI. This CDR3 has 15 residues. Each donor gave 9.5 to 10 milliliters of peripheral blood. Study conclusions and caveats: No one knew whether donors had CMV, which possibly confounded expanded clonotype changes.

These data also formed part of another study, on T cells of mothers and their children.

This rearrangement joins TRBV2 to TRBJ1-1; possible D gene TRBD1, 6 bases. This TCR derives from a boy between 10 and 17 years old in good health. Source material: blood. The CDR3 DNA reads TGTGCCAGCAGTGTCGGGACACTTATGAACACTGAAGCTTTCTTT. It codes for CASSVGTLMNTEAFF.